A selection of T cell receptor beta chains follows, all from one sample in a study of Graves' ophthalmopathy and Graves' hyperthyroidism. MiXCR, run by TCRdb on the multiplex PCR reads, gives a single entry per CDR3 protein. The data show roughly 700,000 distinct CDR3 sequences, around 40% seen once. Input material: peripheral blood. The origin of the receptors is an adult man with Graves' ophthalmopathy. CDR3s include the opening cysteine and the closing phenylalanine or tryptophan. Fields, in order: CDR3 protein, CDR3 DNA, D gene, V gene, clone size, J gene. The D gene is left open where the match is weak. The listing skips clone size in some rows; elsewhere it reads once, few, many or a size class.

CDR3aa: CASSVWAEAYEQYF; CDR3nt: TGTGCCAGCAGCGTTTGGGCCGAGGCCTACGAGCAGTACTTC; d_gene: .; v_gene: TRBV9; abundance: .; j_gene: TRBJ2-7
CDR3aa: CSSSLDGSGARGYTF; CDR3nt: TGTTCCAGCAGCTTAGATGGTTCAGGGGCACGCGGCTACACCTTC; d_gene: .; v_gene: TRBV2; abundance: .; j_gene: TRBJ1-2
CDR3aa: CASSLAHPSETQYF; CDR3nt: TGCGCCAGCAGCTTGGCCCATCCGTCAGAGACCCAGTACTTC; d_gene: .; v_gene: TRBV5-1; abundance: few; j_gene: TRBJ2-5
CDR3aa: CASRGTGSHEQYF; CDR3nt: TGTGCCAGCCGGGGGACAGGGTCCCACGAGCAGTACTTC; d_gene: TRBD1; v_gene: TRBV7-2; abundance: .; j_gene: TRBJ2-7
CDR3aa: CASSFVGSYEQYF; CDR3nt: TGTGCCAGCAGTTTTGTGGGCAGCTACGAGCAGTACTTC; d_gene: .; v_gene: TRBV12-3/TRBV12-4; abundance: .; j_gene: TRBJ2-7
CDR3aa: CAISESGASGGYEQYF; CDR3nt: TGTGCCATCAGTGAGTCGGGTGCTAGCGGGGGGTACGAGCAGTACTTC; d_gene: TRBD2; v_gene: TRBV10-3; abundance: many; j_gene: TRBJ2-7
CDR3aa: CASSFIGPDREAFF; CDR3nt: TGTGCCAGCAGCTTCATAGGGCCCGACAGGGAAGCTTTCTTT; d_gene: .; v_gene: TRBV7-9; abundance: .; j_gene: TRBJ1-1
CDR3aa: CAISEKDRGDEKLFF; CDR3nt: TGTGCCATCAGCGAAAAGGACAGGGGCGATGAAAAACTGTTTTTT; d_gene: TRBD1; v_gene: TRBV10-3; abundance: .; j_gene: TRBJ1-4
CDR3aa: CASSERVGRKVETQYF; CDR3nt: TGTGCCAGCAGCGAAAGGGTGGGCCGAAAGGTTGAGACCCAGTACTTC; d_gene: .; v_gene: TRBV25-1; abundance: many; j_gene: TRBJ2-5
CDR3aa: CASSPPGTSGNTIYF; CDR3nt: TGTGCCAGCTCACCTCCAGGGACCTCTGGAAACACCATATATTTT; d_gene: .; v_gene: TRBV2; abundance: .; j_gene: TRBJ1-3
CDR3aa: CSASRQASGEKLFF; CDR3nt: TGCAGTGCTTCGAGACAGGCGAGTGGCGAAAAACTGTTTTTT; d_gene: .; v_gene: TRBV20-1; abundance: many; j_gene: TRBJ1-4
CDR3aa: CASRDHAEGGGYTF; CDR3nt: TGTGCCAGCAGGGATCACGCTGAGGGCGGTGGCTACACCTTC; d_gene: .; v_gene: TRBV28; abundance: .; j_gene: TRBJ1-2
CDR3aa: CASSVDRVGGELFF; CDR3nt: TGTGCCAGCAGCGTTGATCGTGTCGGCGGGGAGCTGTTTTTT; d_gene: .; v_gene: TRBV7-9; abundance: .; j_gene: TRBJ2-2
CDR3aa: CAIMKPEQYF; CDR3nt: TGTGCCATCATGAAACCCGAGCAGTACTTC; d_gene: .; v_gene: TRBV10-3; abundance: many; j_gene: TRBJ2-7
CDR3aa: CAISDASGGTETQYF; CDR3nt: TGTGCCATCAGTGATGCTAGCGGGGGAACGGAGACCCAGTACTTC; d_gene: TRBD2; v_gene: TRBV10-3; abundance: .; j_gene: TRBJ2-5
CDR3aa: CSAPDPDRTVYYEQYF; CDR3nt: TGCAGTGCCCCCGATCCGGACAGGACGGTATACTACGAGCAGTACTTC; d_gene: TRBD1; v_gene: TRBV20-1; abundance: .; j_gene: TRBJ2-7
CDR3aa: CATSDPSLGDTQYF; CDR3nt: TGTGCCACCAGTGATCCAAGCTTAGGGGATACGCAGTATTTT; d_gene: .; v_gene: TRBV24-1; abundance: .; j_gene: TRBJ2-3
CDR3aa: CASRTGVDSPLHF; CDR3nt: TGTGCCAGCAGAACAGGGGTGGATTCACCCCTCCACTTT; d_gene: TRBD1; v_gene: TRBV9; abundance: many; j_gene: TRBJ1-6
CDR3aa: CATSRGGGRSNQPQHF; CDR3nt: TGTGCCACCAGCAGAGGTGGGGGTAGAAGCAATCAGCCCCAGCATTTT; d_gene: .; v_gene: TRBV15; abundance: .; j_gene: TRBJ1-5
CDR3aa: CASSFTGVSLQETQYF; CDR3nt: TGTGCCAGCAGCTTTACAGGGGTCTCCCTGCAAGAGACCCAGTACTTC; d_gene: TRBD1; v_gene: TRBV11-2; abundance: .; j_gene: TRBJ2-5
CDR3aa: CASSLVGQGGNQPQHF; CDR3nt: TGTGCCAGCAGCTTAGTGGGACAGGGAGGCAATCAGCCCCAGCATTTT; d_gene: TRBD1; v_gene: TRBV11-1; abundance: .; j_gene: TRBJ1-5
CDR3aa: CASEPWTAGYGYTF; CDR3nt: TGTGCCAGCGAGCCCTGGACCGCGGGCTATGGCTACACCTTC; d_gene: .; v_gene: TRBV25-1; abundance: .; j_gene: TRBJ1-2
CDR3aa: CASSIGGSRPQHF; CDR3nt: TGTGCCAGTAGTATTGGGGGTTCTCGGCCCCAGCATTTT; d_gene: .; v_gene: TRBV19; abundance: few; j_gene: TRBJ1-5
CDR3aa: CASSSERKSSYEQYF; CDR3nt: TGTGCCAGCAGTTCGGAGCGGAAGAGCTCCTACGAGCAGTACTTC; d_gene: .; v_gene: TRBV12-3/TRBV12-4; abundance: many; j_gene: TRBJ2-7
CDR3aa: CASSYAGTANSNQPQHF; CDR3nt: TGTGCCAGCAGTTATGCCGGGACAGCTAATAGCAATCAGCCCCAGCATTTT; d_gene: TRBD1; v_gene: TRBV6-5; abundance: few; j_gene: TRBJ1-5
CDR3aa: CASSLDGAAQYF; CDR3nt: TGTGCCAGCAGCTTAGACGGAGCGGCCCAGTACTTC; d_gene: .; v_gene: TRBV7-9; abundance: many; j_gene: TRBJ2-5
CDR3aa: CASSFDTSGRIRTYEQYF; CDR3nt: TGTGCCAGCAGCTTTGATACTAGCGGGAGAATCAGGACCTACGAGCAGTACTTC; d_gene: TRBD2; v_gene: TRBV7-2; abundance: many; j_gene: TRBJ2-7
CDR3aa: CASSLRGYSYEQYF; CDR3nt: TGTGCCAGCAGCCTGAGGGGGTACTCCTACGAGCAGTACTTC; d_gene: .; v_gene: TRBV2; abundance: many; j_gene: TRBJ2-7
CDR3aa: CASSLADKNTEAFF; CDR3nt: TGTGCCAGCAGCTTAGCGGACAAGAACACTGAAGCTTTCTTT; d_gene: .; v_gene: TRBV7-9; abundance: many; j_gene: TRBJ1-1
CDR3aa: CAISLGVGYTF; CDR3nt: TGTGCCATCAGTTTAGGGGTAGGCTACACCTTC; d_gene: .; v_gene: TRBV10-3; abundance: .; j_gene: TRBJ1-2
CDR3aa: CASSRNRGRGGYTF; CDR3nt: TGTGCCAGCAGCAGGAACAGGGGGCGCGGAGGCTACACCTTC; d_gene: TRBD1; v_gene: TRBV7-9; abundance: .; j_gene: TRBJ1-2
CDR3aa: CASSYSLSRRYGYTF; CDR3nt: TGTGCCAGCAGTTACTCGTTGAGCCGGAGATATGGCTACACCTTC; d_gene: .; v_gene: TRBV10-2; abundance: few; j_gene: TRBJ1-2
CDR3aa: CASSLIGGLNSPLHF; CDR3nt: TGTGCGAGCAGCTTAATAGGGGGGCTTAATTCACCCCTCCACTTT; d_gene: .; v_gene: TRBV7-9; abundance: .; j_gene: TRBJ1-6
CDR3aa: CASSYSRQAGELFF; CDR3nt: TGTGCCAGCAGCTATTCGAGACAGGCCGGGGAGCTGTTTTTT; d_gene: .; v_gene: TRBV7-9; abundance: .; j_gene: TRBJ2-2
CDR3aa: CASSAGPYWDTEAFF; CDR3nt: TGTGCCAGCAGCGCAGGGCCCTATTGGGACACTGAAGCTTTCTTT; d_gene: .; v_gene: TRBV7-2; abundance: many; j_gene: TRBJ1-1
CDR3aa: CASSEPPTNRQGFGGYTF; CDR3nt: TGTGCCAGCAGTGAACCCCCGACGAATCGACAGGGCTTCGGGGGCTACACCTTC; d_gene: TRBD1; v_gene: TRBV2; abundance: .; j_gene: TRBJ1-2
CDR3aa: CSVEGGEANYGYTF; CDR3nt: TGCAGCGTTGAAGGGGGCGAAGCTAACTATGGCTACACCTTC; d_gene: .; v_gene: TRBV29-1; abundance: .; j_gene: TRBJ1-2